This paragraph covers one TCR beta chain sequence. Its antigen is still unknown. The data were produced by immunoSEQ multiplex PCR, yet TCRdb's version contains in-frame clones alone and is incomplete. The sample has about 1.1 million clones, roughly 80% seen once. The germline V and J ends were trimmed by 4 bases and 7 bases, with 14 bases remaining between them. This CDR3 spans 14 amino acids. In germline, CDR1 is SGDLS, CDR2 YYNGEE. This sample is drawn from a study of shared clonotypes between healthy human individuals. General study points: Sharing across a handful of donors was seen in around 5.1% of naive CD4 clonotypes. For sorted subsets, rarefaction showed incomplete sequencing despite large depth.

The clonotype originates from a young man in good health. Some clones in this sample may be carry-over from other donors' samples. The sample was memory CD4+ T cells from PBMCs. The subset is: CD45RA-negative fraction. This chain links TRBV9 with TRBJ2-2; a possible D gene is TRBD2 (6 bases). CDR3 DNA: TGTGCCAGCAGCCCCCGACTAGTCGTCGGGGAGCTGTTTTTT. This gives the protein CASSPRLVVGELFF. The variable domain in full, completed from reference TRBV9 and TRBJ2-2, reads DSGVTQTPKHLITATGQRVTLRCSPRSGDLSVYWYQQSLDQGLQFLIQYYNGEERAKGNILERFSAQQFPDLHSELNLSSLELGDSALYFCASSPRLVVGELFFGEGSRLTVL.